This section outlines one T cell receptor beta chain sequence together with its context. This sample was taken from a study of blood T cell repertoires in COVID-19. Across the whole study: Samples representing acute and convalescent COVID-19 were sourced from the United States, Italy and Spain.

Study processing details: Amplification from reference gene primers served as the basis for estimated nucleated cell counts. The protocol was immunoSEQ multiplex PCR, while the TCRdb copy is restricted to in-frame clones and leaves out a portion. V, J and clone size were drawn from that table, and D and trimming were deduced from the DNA. The table has a few hundred thousand clones, about 87% seen once. The CDR3 is 15 residues long. V was clipped by 2 bases and J by 5 bases; unmatched bases: 8. Germline CDR1 and CDR2: SGDLS and YYNGEE. The sequenced sample consisted of peripheral blood. The sequence was obtained from a woman aged 50 to 60 with acute or convalescent COVID-19. The gene calls are TRBV9 and TRBJ2-7, with 9 bases lining up with TRBD1. The CDR3 region has the DNA TGTGCCAGCAGCGTCGGTGGGACAGGGTATAACGAGCAGTACTTC. This encodes CASSVGGTGYNEQYF.